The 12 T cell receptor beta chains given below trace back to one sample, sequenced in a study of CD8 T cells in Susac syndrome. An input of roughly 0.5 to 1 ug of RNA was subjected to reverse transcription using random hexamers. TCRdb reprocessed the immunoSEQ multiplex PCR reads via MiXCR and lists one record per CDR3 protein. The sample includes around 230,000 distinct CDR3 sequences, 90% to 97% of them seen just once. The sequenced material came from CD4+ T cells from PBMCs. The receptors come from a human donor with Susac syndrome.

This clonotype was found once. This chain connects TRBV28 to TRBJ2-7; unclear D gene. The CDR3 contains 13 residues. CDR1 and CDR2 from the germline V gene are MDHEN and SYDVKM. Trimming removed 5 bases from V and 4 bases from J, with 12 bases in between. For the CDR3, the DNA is TGTGCCAGCAGTCCCGAGCACCCATACGAGCAGTACTTC. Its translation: CASSPEHPYEQYF. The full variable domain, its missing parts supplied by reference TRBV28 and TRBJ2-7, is DVKVTQSSRYLVKRTGEKVFLECVQDMDHENMFWYRQDPGLGLRLIYFSYDVKMKEKGDIPEGYSVSREKKERFSLILESASTNQTSMYLCASSPEHPYEQYFGPGTRLTVT.

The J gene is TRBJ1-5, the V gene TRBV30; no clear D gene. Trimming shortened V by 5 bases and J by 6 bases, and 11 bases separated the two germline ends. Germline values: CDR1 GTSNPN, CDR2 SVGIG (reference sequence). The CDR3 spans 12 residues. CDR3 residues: CAWGLAAQPQHF. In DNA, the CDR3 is TGTGCCTGGGGGTTGGCGGCTCAGCCCCAGCATTTT.

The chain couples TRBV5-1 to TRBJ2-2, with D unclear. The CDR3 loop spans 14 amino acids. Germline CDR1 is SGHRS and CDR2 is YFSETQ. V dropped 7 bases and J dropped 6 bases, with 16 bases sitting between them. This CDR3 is CASQPTRGPGELFF. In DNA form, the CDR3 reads TGCGCCAGCCAGCCCACCCGAGGACCCGGGGAGCTGTTTTTT.

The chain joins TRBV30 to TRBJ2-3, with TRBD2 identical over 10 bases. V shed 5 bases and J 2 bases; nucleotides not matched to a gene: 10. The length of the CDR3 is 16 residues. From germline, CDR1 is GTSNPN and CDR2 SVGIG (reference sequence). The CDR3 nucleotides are TGTGCCTGGGGGCGGAGAGCGGGAGGGATCACAGATACGCAGTATTTT. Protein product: CAWGRRAGGITDTQYF.

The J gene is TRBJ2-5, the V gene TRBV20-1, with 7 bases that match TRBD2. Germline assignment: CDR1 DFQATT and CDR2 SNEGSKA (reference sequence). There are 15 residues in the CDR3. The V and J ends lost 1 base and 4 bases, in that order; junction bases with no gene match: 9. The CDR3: CSARARGSRVETQYF. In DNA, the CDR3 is TGCAGTGCTAGAGCGCGCGGGAGTAGGGTAGAGACCCAGTACTTC.

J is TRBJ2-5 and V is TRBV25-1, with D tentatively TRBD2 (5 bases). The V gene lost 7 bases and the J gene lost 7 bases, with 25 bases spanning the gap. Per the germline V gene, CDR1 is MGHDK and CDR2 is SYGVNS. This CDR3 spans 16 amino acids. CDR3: CASNRRGLRNGGTQYF. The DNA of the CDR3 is TGTGCCAGCAATCGTCGGGGATTGCGGAATGGTGGGACCCAGTACTTC.

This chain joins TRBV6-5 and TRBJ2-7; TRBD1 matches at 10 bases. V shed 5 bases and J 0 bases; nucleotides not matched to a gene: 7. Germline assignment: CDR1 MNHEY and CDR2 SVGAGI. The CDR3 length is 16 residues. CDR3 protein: CASSTEGQGLSYEQYF. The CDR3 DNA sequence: TGTGCCAGCAGTACCGAGGGACAGGGGCTCTCCTACGAGCAGTACTTC.

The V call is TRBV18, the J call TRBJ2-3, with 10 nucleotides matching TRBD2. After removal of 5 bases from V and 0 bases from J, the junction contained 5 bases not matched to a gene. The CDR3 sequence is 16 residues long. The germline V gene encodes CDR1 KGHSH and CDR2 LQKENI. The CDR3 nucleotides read TGTGCCAGCTCATCAACTAGCGGGATCAGCACAGATACGCAGTATTTT. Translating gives CASSSTSGISTDTQYF.

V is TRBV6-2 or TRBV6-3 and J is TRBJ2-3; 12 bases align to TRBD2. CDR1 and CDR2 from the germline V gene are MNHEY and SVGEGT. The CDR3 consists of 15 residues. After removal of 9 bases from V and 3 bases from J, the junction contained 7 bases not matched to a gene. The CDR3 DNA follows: TGTGCCAGTTTCGAGACTAGCGGGAGAACAGATACGCAGTATTTT. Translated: CASFETSGRTDTQYF.

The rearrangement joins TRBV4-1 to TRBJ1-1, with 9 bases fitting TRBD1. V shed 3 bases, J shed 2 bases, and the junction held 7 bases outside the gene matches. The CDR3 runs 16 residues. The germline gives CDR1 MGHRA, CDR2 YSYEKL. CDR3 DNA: TGCGCCAGCAGCCATTCACCGGGACAGGGAAACACTGAAGCTTTCTTT. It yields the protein CASSHSPGQGNTEAFF.

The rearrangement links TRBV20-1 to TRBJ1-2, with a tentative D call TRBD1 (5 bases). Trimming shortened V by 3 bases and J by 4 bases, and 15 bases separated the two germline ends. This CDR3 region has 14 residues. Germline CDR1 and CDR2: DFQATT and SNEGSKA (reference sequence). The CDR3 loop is CSARTDSHPYGYTF. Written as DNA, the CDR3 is TGCAGTGCTAGGACAGATTCCCATCCCTATGGCTACACCTTC.

The CDR3 DNA reads as TGTGCCAGCATCCAGACGGATACGCAGTATTTT. It specifies CASIQTDTQYF. The chain carries TRBV25-1 and TRBJ2-3; D gene ambiguous. Germline V gene lookup returns CDR1 MGHDK and CDR2 SYGVNS. The CDR3 totals 11 residues. The V gene lost 7 bases and the J gene lost 6 bases, with 8 bases spanning the gap.